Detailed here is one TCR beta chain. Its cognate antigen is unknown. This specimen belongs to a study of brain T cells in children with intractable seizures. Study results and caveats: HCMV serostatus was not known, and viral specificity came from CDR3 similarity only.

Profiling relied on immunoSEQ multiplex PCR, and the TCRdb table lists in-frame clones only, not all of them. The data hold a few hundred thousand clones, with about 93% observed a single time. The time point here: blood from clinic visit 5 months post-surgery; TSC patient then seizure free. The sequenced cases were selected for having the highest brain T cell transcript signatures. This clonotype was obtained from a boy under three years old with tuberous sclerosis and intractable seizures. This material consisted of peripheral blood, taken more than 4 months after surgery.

The CDR3 spells CASSLGVPSNEKLFF. Written as DNA, the CDR3 is TGTGCCAGCAGCTTGGGGGTCCCCTCTAATGAAAAACTGTTTTTT. The chain is built from TRBV11-2 and TRBJ1-4, with a tentative D call TRBD1 (5 bases). The V gene lost 3 bases and the J gene lost 3 bases, with 11 bases spanning the gap. The CDR3 has 15 residues. The germline gives CDR1 SGHAT, CDR2 FQNNGV.